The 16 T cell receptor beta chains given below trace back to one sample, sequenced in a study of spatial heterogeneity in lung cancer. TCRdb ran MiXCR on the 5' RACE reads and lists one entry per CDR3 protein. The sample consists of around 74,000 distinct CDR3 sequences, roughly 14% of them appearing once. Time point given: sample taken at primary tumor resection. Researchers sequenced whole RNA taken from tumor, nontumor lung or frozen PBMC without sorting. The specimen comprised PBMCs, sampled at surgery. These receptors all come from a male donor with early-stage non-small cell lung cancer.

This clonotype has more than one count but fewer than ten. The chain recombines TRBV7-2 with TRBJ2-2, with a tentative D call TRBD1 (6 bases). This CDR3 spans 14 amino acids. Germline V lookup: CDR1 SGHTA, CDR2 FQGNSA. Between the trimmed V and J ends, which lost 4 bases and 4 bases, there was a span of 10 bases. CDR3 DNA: TGTGCCAGCAGCTCCCGGGACATCACCGGGGAGCTGTTTTTT. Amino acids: CASSSRDITGELFF.

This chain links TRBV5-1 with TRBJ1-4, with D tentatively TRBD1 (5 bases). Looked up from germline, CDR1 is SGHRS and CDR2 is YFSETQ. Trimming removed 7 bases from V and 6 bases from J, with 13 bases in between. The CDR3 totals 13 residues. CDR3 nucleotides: TGCGCCAGCGGGCAGGGAGTCGATGAAAAACTGTTTTTT. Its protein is CASGQGVDEKLFF.

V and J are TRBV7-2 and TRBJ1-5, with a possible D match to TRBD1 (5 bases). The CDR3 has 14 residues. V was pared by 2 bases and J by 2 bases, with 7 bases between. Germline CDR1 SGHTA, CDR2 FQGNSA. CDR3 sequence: CASSLRDGNQPQHF. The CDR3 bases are TGTGCCAGCAGCTTAAGGGACGGCAATCAGCCCCAGCATTTT.

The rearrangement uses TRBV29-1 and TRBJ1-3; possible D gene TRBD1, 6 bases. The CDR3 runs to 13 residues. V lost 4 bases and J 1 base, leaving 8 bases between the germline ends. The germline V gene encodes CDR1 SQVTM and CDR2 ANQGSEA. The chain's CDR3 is CSVGQGSGNTIYF. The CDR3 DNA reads TGCAGCGTTGGGCAGGGGTCTGGAAACACCATATATTTT.

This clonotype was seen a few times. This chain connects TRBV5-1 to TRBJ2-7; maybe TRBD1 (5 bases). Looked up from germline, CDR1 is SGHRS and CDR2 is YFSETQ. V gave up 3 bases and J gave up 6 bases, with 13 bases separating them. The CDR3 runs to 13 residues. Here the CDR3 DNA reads TGCGCCAGCAGCTCGGCCCCAGGGCTCGAGCAGTACTTC. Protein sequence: CASSSAPGLEQYF.

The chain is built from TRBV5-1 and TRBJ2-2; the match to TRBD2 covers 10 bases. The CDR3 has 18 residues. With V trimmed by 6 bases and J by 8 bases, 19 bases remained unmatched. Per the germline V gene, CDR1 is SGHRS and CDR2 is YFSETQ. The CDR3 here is CASKPLASGSVPLGELFF. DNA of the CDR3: TGCGCCAGCAAGCCACTCGCTAGCGGGAGCGTCCCCTTGGGGGAGCTGTTTTTT. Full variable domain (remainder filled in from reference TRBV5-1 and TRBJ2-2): KAGVTQTPRYLIKTRGQQVTLSCSPISGHRSVSWYQQTPGQGLQFLFEYFSETQRNKGNFPGRFSGRQFSNSRSEMNVSTLELGDSALYLCASKPLASGSVPLGELFFGEGSRLTVL.

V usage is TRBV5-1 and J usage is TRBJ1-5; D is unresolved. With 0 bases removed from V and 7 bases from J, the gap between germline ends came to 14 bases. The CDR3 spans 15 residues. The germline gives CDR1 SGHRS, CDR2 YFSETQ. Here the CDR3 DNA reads TGCGCCAGCAGCTTGGAGGGTACTACGCGACAGCCCCAGCATTTT. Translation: CASSLEGTTRQPQHF.

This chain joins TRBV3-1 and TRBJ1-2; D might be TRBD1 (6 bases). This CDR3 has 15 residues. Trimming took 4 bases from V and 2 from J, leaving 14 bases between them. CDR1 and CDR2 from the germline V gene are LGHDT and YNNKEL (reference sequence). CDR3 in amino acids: CASSRSGTPNYGYTF. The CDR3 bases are TGTGCCAGCAGCCGCTCCGGGACACCGAACTATGGCTACACCTTC.

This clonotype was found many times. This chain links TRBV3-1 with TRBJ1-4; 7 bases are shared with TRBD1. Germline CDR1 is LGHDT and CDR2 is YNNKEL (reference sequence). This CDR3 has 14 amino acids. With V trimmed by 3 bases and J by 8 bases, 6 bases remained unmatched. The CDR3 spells CASSHGTAKEKLFF. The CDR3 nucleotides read TGTGCCAGCAGCCACGGGACAGCGAAGGAAAAACTGTTTTTT.

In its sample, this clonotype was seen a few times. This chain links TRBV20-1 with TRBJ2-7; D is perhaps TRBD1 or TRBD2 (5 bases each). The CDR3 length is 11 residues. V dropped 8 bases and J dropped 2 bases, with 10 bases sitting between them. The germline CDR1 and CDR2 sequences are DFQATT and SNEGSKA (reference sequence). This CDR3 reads CSLGDPYEQYF. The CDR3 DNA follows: TGCAGTCTGGGGGACCCCTACGAGCAGTACTTC.

The CDR3 region is CASSRTSGRRNEQFF. The CDR3 bases are TGTGCCAGCAGTCGGACTAGCGGGAGGCGTAATGAGCAGTTCTTC. The gene calls are TRBV27 and TRBJ2-1; 14 bases agree with TRBD2. The V segment lost 5 bases and the J segment 7 bases; nucleotides outside the gene matches: 4. The CDR3 runs to 15 residues. Germline loops: CDR1 MNHEY, CDR2 SMNVEV (reference sequence).

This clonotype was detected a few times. The CDR3 reads CASSSDRSHQPQHF. The CDR3 DNA reads TGTGCCAGCAGTTCGGACAGGAGCCATCAGCCCCAGCATTTT. The chain carries TRBV12-3 or TRBV12-4 and TRBJ1-5; 7 bases are a match to TRBD1. The CDR3 contains 14 residues. Germline trimming cut 4 bases from V and 5 bases from J; bases unmatched to any gene: 5.

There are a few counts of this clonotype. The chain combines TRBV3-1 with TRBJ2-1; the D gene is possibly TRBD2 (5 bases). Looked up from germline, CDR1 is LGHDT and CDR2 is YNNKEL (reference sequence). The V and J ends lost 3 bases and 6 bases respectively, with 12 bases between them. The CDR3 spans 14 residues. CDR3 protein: CASSQGLASNEQFF. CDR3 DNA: TGTGCCAGCAGCCAGGGATTAGCGAGCAATGAGCAGTTCTTC.

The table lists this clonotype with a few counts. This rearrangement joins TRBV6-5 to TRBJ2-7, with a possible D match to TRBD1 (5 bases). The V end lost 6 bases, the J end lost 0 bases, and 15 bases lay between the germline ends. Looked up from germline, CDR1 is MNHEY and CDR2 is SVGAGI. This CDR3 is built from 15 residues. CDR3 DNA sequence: TGTGCCAGCAGCTTGACAGACTCAAGCTCCTACGAGCAGTACTTC. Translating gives CASSLTDSSSYEQYF.

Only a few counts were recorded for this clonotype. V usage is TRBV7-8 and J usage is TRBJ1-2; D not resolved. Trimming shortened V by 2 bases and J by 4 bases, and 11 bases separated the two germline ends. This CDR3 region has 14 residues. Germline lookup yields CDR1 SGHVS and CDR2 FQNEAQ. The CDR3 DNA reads TGTGCCAGCAGCTTAATGGACTCAACCTATGGCTACACCTTC. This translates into CASSLMDSTYGYTF.

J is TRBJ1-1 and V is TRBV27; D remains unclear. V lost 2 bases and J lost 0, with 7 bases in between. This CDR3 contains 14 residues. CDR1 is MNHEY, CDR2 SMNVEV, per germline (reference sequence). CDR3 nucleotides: TGTGCCAGCAGTTTAACAGAGATGAACACTGAAGCTTTCTTT. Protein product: CASSLTEMNTEAFF.